This TCR beta chain was retrieved from a study of cytomegalovirus exposure and HLA in healthy donors. PCR primers comprised 60 Vbeta and 13 Jbeta primers. In the source study's methods: A later analysis counted 80 million or so unique TCR beta chains, around 12 million shared. Measured with immunoSEQ multiplex PCR; TCRdb has only the in-frame clones, and not every one. V and J calls and clone size are those listed in that table; D and trimming were worked out from the DNA. This sample has more than 85,000 clones, with about 79% found just once. The receptor comes from a male donor in good health and CMV-seropositive. Specimen: PBMCs.

CDR3 in DNA: TGTGCCAGCAGGGACAGGGGAGATGGTCAGCCCCAGCATTTT. It yields the protein CASRDRGDGQPQHF. J is TRBJ1-5 and V is TRBV2; 9 bases are a match to TRBD1. V trimming: 6 bases; J trimming: 6 bases; junction bases outside the gene matches: 6. The germline V gene encodes CDR1 SNHLY and CDR2 FYNNEI. The CDR3 is 14 residues long.